What follows are 18 T cell receptor beta chains derived from one specimen sequenced in a study of T cell changes during pregnancy in multiple sclerosis. Sequenced by immunoSEQ multiplex PCR; TCRdb stores in-frame clones only, minus some. The sample yields approximately 40,000 clones, approximately 92% seen once. The specimen was CD8+ T cells from peripheral blood mononuclear cells, collected in the third trimester of pregnancy. The receptors shown here come from a female donor with multiple sclerosis, enrolled in a pregnancy study.

The V and J genes are TRBV19 and TRBJ1-5, with D unresolved. The V gene lost 5 bases and the J gene lost 6 bases, with 17 bases spanning the gap. CDR1 LNHDA and CDR2 SQIVND come from the germline V gene (reference sequence). The CDR3 runs 15 residues. The CDR3 is CASSFDFNLGQPQHF. The CDR3 DNA is TGTGCCAGTAGTTTTGACTTCAACCTGGGTCAGCCCCAGCATTTT. Using reference TRBV19 and TRBJ1-5 for the parts outside the CDR3, the full variable domain is DGGITQSPKYLFRKEGQNVTLSCEQNLNHDAMYWYRQDPGQGLRLIYYSQIVNDFQKGDIAEGYSVSREKKESFPLTVTSAQKNPTAFYLCASSFDFNLGQPQHFGDGTRLSIL.

V usage is TRBV7-9 and J usage is TRBJ2-1, with a weak D call TRBD2 (6 bases). Germline lookup yields CDR1 SEHNR and CDR2 FQNEAQ (reference sequence). V was pared by 1 base and J by 8 bases, with 18 bases between. CDR3 size: 16 residues. CDR3 amino acids: CASSLVLGGLRDEQFF. CDR3 coding DNA: TGTGCCAGCAGCTTAGTCTTGGGTGGACTACGCGATGAGCAGTTCTTC.

J is TRBJ2-7 and V is TRBV7-9, with D uncertain. Germline lookup yields CDR1 SEHNR and CDR2 FQNEAQ (reference sequence). The CDR3 runs 12 residues. The V end lost 4 bases, the J end lost 3 bases, and 7 bases lay between the germline ends. In nucleotides, the CDR3 is TGTGCCAGCAGCTCTATGAGCTACGAGCAGTACTTC. It encodes CASSSMSYEQYF.

The rearrangement uses TRBV27 and TRBJ2-1, with D unclear. Germline CDR1 MNHEY, CDR2 SMNVEV (reference sequence). This CDR3 has 16 residues. The ends were cut back, 6 bases at V and 6 bases at J, with 21 bases in the middle. The CDR3 DNA reads TGTGCCAGCAGACCCCTCATAGCCTCAGATCTCAATGAGCAGTTCTTC. Translating gives CASRPLIASDLNEQFF.

The chain couples TRBV29-1 to TRBJ2-5; 12 bases map to TRBD2. The CDR3 totals 15 residues. The germline V gene encodes CDR1 SQVTM and CDR2 ANQGSEA. With 6 bases clipped from V and 2 bases from J, the junction kept 7 bases outside the gene matches. As DNA, the CDR3 is TGCAGCGTAGGAATAACTAGCGGGAGGCAAGAGACCCAGTACTTC. Translating gives CSVGITSGRQETQYF.

The chain recombines TRBV6-5 with TRBJ1-4, with 9 bases identical to TRBD1. With 5 bases clipped from V and 5 bases from J, the junction kept 6 bases outside the gene matches. CDR1 and CDR2 from the germline V gene are MNHEY and SVGAGI. This CDR3 contains 15 residues. The CDR3 region is CASSTLDRGNEKLFF. In nucleotides, the CDR3 is TGTGCCAGCAGTACCCTGGACAGGGGAAATGAAAAACTGTTTTTT.

This clone was picked up one time. This rearrangement joins TRBV2 to TRBJ2-2; the D is unclear. This CDR3 is 14 amino acids long. Germline V gene data show CDR1 as SNHLY and CDR2 as FYNNEI. V was clipped by 6 bases and J by 8 bases, with 16 bases between them. Here the CDR3 reads CASRATETVGELFF. In DNA, the CDR3 is TGTGCCAGCAGGGCAACAGAGACCGTGGGGGAGCTGTTTTTT.

The chain carries TRBV4-1 and TRBJ2-1; 10 bases align to TRBD2. The germline gives CDR1 MGHRA, CDR2 YSYEKL. The V gene end was trimmed by 2 bases and the J gene end by 5 bases; junction bases not matched to a gene: 6. The CDR3 loop spans 16 amino acids. CDR3 region: CASSQILAGEDNEQFF. The CDR3 nucleotides read TGCGCCAGCAGCCAAATTCTAGCGGGAGAAGACAATGAGCAGTTCTTC.

This rearrangement joins TRBV15 to TRBJ2-7; D is uncertain. The CDR3 extends over 14 amino acids. Trimming took off 0 bases at V and 0 bases at J, with 6 bases between the two ends. Germline V gene lookup returns CDR1 LNHNV and CDR2 YYDKDF (reference sequence). This CDR3 is CATSRDGSSYEQYF. The DNA of the CDR3 is TGTGCCACCAGCAGAGATGGCAGCTCCTACGAGCAGTACTTC.

The J gene is TRBJ2-7, the V gene TRBV28; D gene unclear. This CDR3 region has 14 residues. CDR1 is MDHEN and CDR2 is SYDVKM in the germline V gene. V lost 4 bases and J lost 5, with 15 bases in between. CDR3 protein: CASSYSVSPDEQYF. The DNA of the CDR3 is TGTGCCAGCAGTTATTCGGTCTCCCCCGACGAGCAGTACTTC. The variable domain in full, with the rest retrieved from reference TRBV28 and TRBJ2-7, is DVKVTQSSRYLVKRTGEKVFLECVQDMDHENMFWYRQDPGLGLRLIYFSYDVKMKEKGDIPEGYSVSREKKERFSLILESASTNQTSMYLCASSYSVSPDEQYFGPGTRLTVT.

The sample holds one count of this clone. This chain uses TRBV5-1 with TRBJ2-5; TRBD1 is a possible D gene (5 bases). Trimming took 3 bases from V and 5 from J, leaving 14 bases between them. Per the germline V gene, CDR1 is SGHRS and CDR2 is YFSETQ. CDR3 length equals 14 residues. The CDR3 loop reads CASSWLDTDETQYF. CDR3 DNA sequence: TGCGCCAGCAGCTGGTTGGACACGGACGAGACCCAGTACTTC.

The genes are TRBV7-9 and TRBJ2-7; 7 bases agree with TRBD1. There are 15 residues in the CDR3. The ends lost 4 bases at V and 4 bases at J; junction bases unmatched: 10. Germline CDR1 is SEHNR and CDR2 is FQNEAQ (reference sequence). The CDR3 DNA reads TGTGCCAGCAGCTCGAGGGACAGTCGAGATTACGAGCAGTACTTC. This gives the protein CASSSRDSRDYEQYF.

The V and J genes are TRBV21-1 and TRBJ1-2; the listed D gene, TRBD1, was not tested against the DNA. TRBV21-1 is tagged as a pseudogene. This CDR3 region has 14 residues. The CDR3 spells CASSKGLHRDGYTF. The CDR3 DNA reads TGTGCCAGCAGCAAAGGCCTTCACAGGGATGGCTACACCTTC.

This sequence joins TRBV29-1 and TRBJ2-3, with TRBD1 matching over 9 bases. Germline V gene sequence: CDR1 SQVTM, CDR2 ANQGSEA. The CDR3 has 15 residues. V shed 3 bases and J 6 bases; nucleotides not matched to a gene: 10. CDR3: CSVDGGTGFGDTQYF. The CDR3 DNA is TGCAGCGTTGATGGCGGGACAGGGTTCGGTGATACGCAGTATTTT.

V usage is TRBV7-3 and J usage is TRBJ2-3; 13 positions agree with TRBD2. This CDR3 is built from 16 residues. J gave up 5 bases and V 0 bases, and 2 bases lay outside the gene matches. Per the germline V gene, CDR1 is SGHTA and CDR2 is FQGTGA. CDR3 bases: TGTGCCAGCAGCTTAACACTAGCGGGAGGGGAAGATACGCAGTATTTT. This translates into CASSLTLAGGEDTQYF.

The sample holds a few counts of this clone. The chain joins TRBV6-4 to TRBJ2-1, with 11 bases lining up with TRBD1. The ends lost 2 bases at V and 6 bases at J; junction bases unmatched: 0. The CDR3 loop spans 14 amino acids. Per germline, CDR1 MRHNA and CDR2 SNTAGT. The CDR3 loop is CASSDGTGGNEQFF. The CDR3 coding sequence is TGTGCCAGCAGTGACGGGACAGGGGGCAATGAGCAGTTCTTC.

This clone was seen a single time. The chain combines TRBV5-1 with TRBJ2-3; D not certain. Germline assignment: CDR1 SGHRS and CDR2 YFSETQ. The CDR3 has 14 residues. V gave up 0 bases and J gave up 3 bases, with 8 bases separating them. In DNA, the CDR3 is TGCGCCAGCAGCTTGGATACTCCTACAGATACGCAGTATTTT. Translation: CASSLDTPTDTQYF. Looking up the rest from reference TRBV5-1 and TRBJ2-3 gives the full variable domain: KAGVTQTPRYLIKTRGQQVTLSCSPISGHRSVSWYQQTPGQGLQFLFEYFSETQRNKGNFPGRFSGRQFSNSRSEMNVSTLELGDSALYLCASSLDTPTDTQYFGPGTRLTVL.

V gene TRBV16 combines with J gene TRBJ2-7, with 9 bases identical to TRBD2. Germline CDR1 and CDR2: KGHSY and FQNENV. The J segment lost 0 bases and the V segment lost 8 bases, leaving 5 bases of the junction unmatched. CDR3 length: 14 residues. The CDR3 DNA follows: TGTGCCAGCTGGCGGGGGGGGATCTCCTACGAGCAGTACTTC. Translation: CASWRGGISYEQYF.